A selection of T cell receptor beta chains follows, all from one sample in a study of technical replicates of blood from several donors. Method: immunoSEQ multiplex PCR; TCRdb's copy keeps in-frame clones and lacks some. This table has about 78,000 clones, around 95% appearing once. The sequencing sample was made of T cells isolated from PBMCs. These receptors originate from a human donor in good health. The CDR3 runs from the conserved cysteine through the conserved F or W. Each record gives: V gene, J gene, CDR3 length, clone size, D gene, CDR3 DNA, CDR3 protein. A D gene is named only where the DNA matches it firmly. Clone size is stated in some rows and not others, as once, few, many or a class when expanded.

V gene: TRBV30; J gene: TRBJ2-1; CDR3 length: 13; clone size: once; D gene: TRBD2; CDR3 DNA: TGTGCCTGGATTAACGGGGGGGCTGGGGAGCAGTTCTTC; CDR3 protein: CAWINGGAGEQFF
V gene: TRBV7-8; J gene: TRBJ2-7; CDR3 length: 14; clone size: -; D gene: -; CDR3 DNA: TGTGCCAGCAGCTTTCGCAGGGGCGCAGGCGAGCAGTACTTC; CDR3 protein: CASSFRRGAGEQYF
V gene: TRBV30; J gene: TRBJ1-6; CDR3 length: 13; clone size: -; D gene: -; CDR3 DNA: TGTGCCTGGGGGAGCTCCTATAATTCACCCCTCCACTTT; CDR3 protein: CAWGSSYNSPLHF
V gene: TRBV29-1; J gene: TRBJ1-2; CDR3 length: 13; clone size: -; D gene: TRBD1; CDR3 DNA: TGCAGCGGAAGGACAGGGTACTCCTATGGCTACACCTTC; CDR3 protein: CSGRTGYSYGYTF
V gene: TRBV9; J gene: TRBJ1-4; CDR3 length: 15; clone size: -; D gene: TRBD1; CDR3 DNA: TGTGCCAGCAGCCCAAGGGACAGGAGCCCTGAAAAACTGTTTTTT; CDR3 protein: CASSPRDRSPEKLFF
V gene: TRBV6-5; J gene: TRBJ2-1; CDR3 length: 13; clone size: -; D gene: -; CDR3 DNA: TGTGCCAGCAGCCCGAGCGTCGTCGATGAGCAGTTCTTC; CDR3 protein: CASSPSVVDEQFF
V gene: TRBV28; J gene: TRBJ1-5; CDR3 length: 17; clone size: -; D gene: TRBD1; CDR3 DNA: TGTGCCAGCAGTTTGTTAACAGGGGCCTATAGCAATCAGCCCCAGCATTTT; CDR3 protein: CASSLLTGAYSNQPQHF
V gene: TRBV29-1; J gene: TRBJ2-3; CDR3 length: 15; clone size: -; D gene: -; CDR3 DNA: TGCAGCGTTTCACCGGGACACCAGAGCACAGATACGCAGTATTTT; CDR3 protein: CSVSPGHQSTDTQYF
V gene: TRBV7-2; J gene: TRBJ2-2; CDR3 length: 17; clone size: -; D gene: -; CDR3 DNA: TGTGCCAGCAGCTTAGACAGACCTCTCGCGAACACCGGGGAGCTGTTTTTT; CDR3 protein: CASSLDRPLANTGELFF
V gene: TRBV19; J gene: TRBJ1-1; CDR3 length: 15; clone size: -; D gene: -; CDR3 DNA: TGTGCCAGTAGTATTTCCCCGGGAGGGAGGGGTGAAGCTTTCTTT; CDR3 protein: CASSISPGGRGEAFF
V gene: TRBV28; J gene: TRBJ1-4; CDR3 length: 14; clone size: -; D gene: -; CDR3 DNA: TGTGCCAGCAGATACCGACAGGTCAATGAAAAACTGTTTTTT; CDR3 protein: CASRYRQVNEKLFF
V gene: TRBV25-1; J gene: TRBJ2-1; CDR3 length: 13; clone size: -; D gene: -; CDR3 DNA: TGTGCCAGCAGTGACAGGGGTGGGAATGAGCAGTTCTTC; CDR3 protein: CASSDRGGNEQFF
V gene: TRBV28; J gene: TRBJ2-2; CDR3 length: 17; clone size: -; D gene: TRBD1; CDR3 DNA: TGTGCCAGCAGGATCGGAATAGGACAGGGTGATCCCGGGGAGCTGTTTTTT; CDR3 protein: CASRIGIGQGDPGELFF
V gene: TRBV6-5; J gene: TRBJ1-2; CDR3 length: 12; clone size: -; D gene: TRBD1; CDR3 DNA: TGTGCCAGCAGCACAGGGGTCCGCGGCTACACCTTC; CDR3 protein: CASSTGVRGYTF
V gene: TRBV4-2; J gene: TRBJ1-3; CDR3 length: 16; clone size: once; D gene: TRBD1; CDR3 DNA: TGTGCCAGCAGCCCAGATCTTACAGGGGGACGACGCACCATATATTTT; CDR3 protein: CASSPDLTGGRRTIYF
V gene: TRBV27; J gene: TRBJ1-5; CDR3 length: 16; clone size: -; D gene: TRBD1; CDR3 DNA: TGTGCCAGCAGTTATAGTGGACAGGGGGCGAATCAGCCCCAGCATTTT; CDR3 protein: CASSYSGQGANQPQHF
V gene: TRBV11-2; J gene: TRBJ2-5; CDR3 length: 15; clone size: few; D gene: TRBD2; CDR3 DNA: TGTGCCAGCAGCCTGCCCCCTAGCGGGCAAGAGACCCAGTACTTC; CDR3 protein: CASSLPPSGQETQYF
V gene: TRBV9; J gene: TRBJ1-2; CDR3 length: 14; clone size: -; D gene: TRBD1; CDR3 DNA: TGTGCCAGCAGGGGGACAGGGCATAACTATGGCTACACCTTC; CDR3 protein: CASRGTGHNYGYTF
V gene: TRBV18; J gene: TRBJ2-5; CDR3 length: 14; clone size: -; D gene: -; CDR3 DNA: TGTGCCAGCTCACCACAGGGACTCGGAGAGACCCAGTACTTC; CDR3 protein: CASSPQGLGETQYF
V gene: TRBV5-1; J gene: TRBJ2-7; CDR3 length: 15; clone size: once; D gene: TRBD1; CDR3 DNA: TGCGCCAGCAGCTTGCTCCCCGGGACAGCGTACGAGCAGTACTTC; CDR3 protein: CASSLLPGTAYEQYF
V gene: TRBV18; J gene: TRBJ2-7; CDR3 length: 13; clone size: -; D gene: -; CDR3 DNA: TGTGCCAGCTCACCAACATCCGGGTACGAGCAGTACTTC; CDR3 protein: CASSPTSGYEQYF